The clone carrying this T cell receptor beta chain was picked up many times. What it binds is unknown. This specimen belongs to a study of regulatory T cells in long-lasting Graves disease. iRepertoire HTBI primers and Arm-PCR of CDR3 regions built TCR beta libraries. Using its own MiXCR run on the multiplex PCR reads, TCRdb lists one record per CDR3 protein. The sample yields about 540,000 distinct CDR3 sequences, less than 15% seen once. Time point here: newly diagnosed GD, antithyroid drugs for less than 3 months. Construction of the TCR library relied on RNA isolated from PBMCs. V was shortened by 8 bases and J by 2 bases, with 12 bases between the two germline ends. CDR1 SGHAT and CDR2 FQDESV come from the germline V gene (reference sequence). The CDR3 is made up of 13 amino acids. Study-level results: Favored gene segments in persistent disease were TRBV28, TRBJ1-2 and TRBJ2-5.

This sample was shared with a second study, whose subject was T cells in Graves' hyperthyroidism and ophthalmopathy. That source notes: Blood samples included most of the expanded thyroid clonotypes exceeding 0.001. Separation of ophthalmopathy from stable hyperthyroidism was achieved by a 13 V-J model.

The source material was peripheral blood mononuclear cells (PBMCs), sampled at new diagnosis, from a patient treated with antithyroid drugs. V is TRBV11-1 and J is TRBJ1-2; D gene ambiguous. The TCR comes from a man younger than 45 with Graves disease. The CDR3 region is CASSAVRNYGYTF. CDR3 DNA sequence: TGTGCCAGCTCTGCTGTGAGGAACTATGGCTACACCTTC. Based on the CDR3 plus reference TRBV11-1 and TRBJ1-2, the full variable domain is EAEVAQSPRYKITEKSQAVAFWCDPISGHATLYWYRQILGQGPELLVQFQDESVVDDSQLPKDRFSAERLKGVDSTLKIQPAELGDSAMYLCASSAVRNYGYTFGSGTRLTVV.